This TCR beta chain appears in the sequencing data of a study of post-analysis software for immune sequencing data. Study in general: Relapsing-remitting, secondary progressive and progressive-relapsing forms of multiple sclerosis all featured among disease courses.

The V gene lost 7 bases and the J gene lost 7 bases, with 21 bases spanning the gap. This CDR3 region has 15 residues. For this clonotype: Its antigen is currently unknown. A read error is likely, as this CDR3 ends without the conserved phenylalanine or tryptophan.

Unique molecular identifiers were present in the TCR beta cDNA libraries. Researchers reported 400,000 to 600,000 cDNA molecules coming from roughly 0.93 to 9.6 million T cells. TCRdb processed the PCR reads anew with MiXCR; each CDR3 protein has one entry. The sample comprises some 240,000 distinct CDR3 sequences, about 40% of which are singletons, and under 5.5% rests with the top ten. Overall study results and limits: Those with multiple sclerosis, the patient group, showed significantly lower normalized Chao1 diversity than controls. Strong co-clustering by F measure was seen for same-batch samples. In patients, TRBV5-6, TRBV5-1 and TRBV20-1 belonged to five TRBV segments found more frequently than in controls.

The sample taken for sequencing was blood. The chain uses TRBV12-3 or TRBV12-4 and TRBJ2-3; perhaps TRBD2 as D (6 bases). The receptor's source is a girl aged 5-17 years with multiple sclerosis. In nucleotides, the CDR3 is TGTGCCAGCACCTTATTCGGGGGAGTAGCTAATACGCAGTATTCT. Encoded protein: CASTLFGGVANTQYS.